The text below deals with one T cell receptor (beta chain). In its sample, this clonotype was seen a few times. Its specific antigen is unknown. No base quality information exists; no much larger clone differs at one position. Stable Graves' hyperthyroidism was defined as no progression to ophthalmopathy during 18 months of follow-up. Hyperthyroidism patients were aged 18 to 65 years and newly diagnosed, with disease duration of less than 2 months. Any patient with an uncontrolled infection, another autoimmune disease, pregnancy or lactation was excluded. Diagnoses were based on clinical symptoms, serum thyroxine and TRAb, thyroid ultrasound and orbital computed tomography. Ficoll-Paque density gradient centrifugation was used to isolate PBMCs from 8.5 to 10 ml of fresh peripheral blood. Total RNA was extracted with Trizol reagent, and quality was checked on an Agilent 2100 Bioanalyzer. This specimen belongs to a study of T cells in Graves' hyperthyroidism and ophthalmopathy (dated by TCRdb to between 2017 and 2020). At the level of the whole study: Peripheral blood samples were taken at the time of initial diagnosis, prior to any treatment. A discovery cohort of about 100 patients, approximately 45 with Graves' ophthalmopathy and over 55 with stable Graves' hyperthyroidism, was used to find distinguishing TCR V-J signatures. Prospective prediction of ophthalmopathy was tested in an independent validation cohort consisting of about 19 hyperthyroidism patients and approximately 16 patients who later progressed to ophthalmopathy. The roughly 100 discovery patients were randomly divided into training and test sets at a 7:3 ratio. The study also compared thyroid tissue and blood T-cell repertoires from five or six Graves' hyperthyroidism patients. After blood sampling, hyperthyroidism patients were treated with methimazole at a starting dose of 30 mg daily, and ophthalmopathy patients were treated with high-dose intravenous methylprednisolone. According to the paper, TCR Vbeta CDR3 sequencing was carried out on 135 peripheral blood samples, which came from under 50 ophthalmopathy, roughly 75 hyperthyroidism and about 17 progressor patients. Findings and caveats that apply to the study as a whole: Ophthalmopathy was separated from stable hyperthyroidism by a 13 V-J signature model, with 87.88% sensitivity and about 81% specificity obtained in cross-validation and 80%/75% obtained in testing. In validation, progression to ophthalmopathy was predicted by the model with 70.59% sensitivity and just over 72% specificity, a median of roughly 6 months before onset. No statistical method was used to set the sample size in advance, and investigators knew the group allocation. Most expanded thyroid clonotypes (frequency above 0.001) were also detected in blood, a finding suggesting that blood repertoires may reflect thyroid immune responses.

Looking up the germline V gene yields CDR1 SGHAT and CDR2 FQNNGV. The CDR3 contains 15 residues, cysteine and phenylalanine counted. The retained sequence is limited to the CDR3, 45 bases, with the frame set at the first base. Cut back by 5 bases and 4 bases, the V and J ends lie 15 bases apart. The TCR beta CDR3 regions were amplified from RNA transcripts. A first-round RT-PCR of the TCR CDR3 used the HTBI primer set with the Qiagen OneStep RT-PCR kit. The libraries were constructed in a second round of multiplex PCR and then size-selected and purified. The libraries were sequenced on an Illumina HiSeq2000 using paired-end 100 bp reads. In the original analysis: SOAPnuke was used to process the raw data, removing reads that contained adapters or uncalled bases, had a mean Phred below 15, or lacked an exact match to the constant primer or identifier. High-quality paired reads were merged using COPE v1.2.5, and each unique nucleotide sequence was defined as a clonotype. Clonotypes were aligned to IMGT TRBV, TRBD and TRBJ reference segments using MiTCR v1.1. Analysis was restricted to V-J combinations with a frequency above 0.0001, which covered 99.2% of repertoires. A TCS score was defined as the ratio between F50 (clonal expansion) and ExV (chaos), using BLOSUM62-based TCRdist between CDR3 peptides within each V-J. Welch's t-statistics and random forest reduced 514 V-J features to roughly 13, which were used in a naive Bayes classifier (R e1071). The raw public data were reprocessed by TCRdb itself: fastp quality trimming at Q25, MiXCR clonotype calling, in-frame beta chains only. All rows with the same CDR3 protein become a single entry with the most common DNA and genes. TCRdb assigned the V and J calls; the authors' analysis was not used. For this sample the table gives fewer than 900,000 distinct CDR3 sequences, of which about 16% were detected only once. Around 7.7% of the sample is taken by the ten largest.

Sequenced material: blood. The clonotype was recovered from a man aged 18 to 35 with Graves' hyperthyroidism. The rearranged segments are TRBV11-2 and TRBJ1-5, with the D gene call left open. In nucleotides, the sequence is TGTGCCAGCAGCCACGAGTACGGCGGAAATCAGCCCCAGCATTTT. The encoded protein is CASSHEYGGNQPQHF.